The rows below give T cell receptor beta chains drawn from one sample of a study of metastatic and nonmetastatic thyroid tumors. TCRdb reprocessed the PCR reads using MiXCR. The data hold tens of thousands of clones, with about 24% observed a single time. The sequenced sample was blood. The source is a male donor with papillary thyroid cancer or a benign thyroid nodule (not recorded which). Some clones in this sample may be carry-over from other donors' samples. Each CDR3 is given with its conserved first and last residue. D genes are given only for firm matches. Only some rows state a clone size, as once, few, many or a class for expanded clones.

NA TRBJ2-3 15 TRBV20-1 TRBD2 CSAGKGGLVTDTQYF TGCAGTGCTGGTAAAGGGGGACTAGTCACAGATACTCAGTATTTT
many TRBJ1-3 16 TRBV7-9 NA CASSRPGTSSGNTIYF TGTGCCAGCAGCCGCCCCGGGACAAGCTCTGGAAACACCATATATTTT
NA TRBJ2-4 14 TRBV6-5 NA CASSYKSLGGDQYF TGTGCCAGCAGTTACAAGAGTCTTGGGGGCGATCAGTACTTC
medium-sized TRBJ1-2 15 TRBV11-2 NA CASSLDWGSNYGYTF TGTGCCAGCAGCTTAGATTGGGGCTCTAACTATGGCTACACCTTC
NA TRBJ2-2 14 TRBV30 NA CAWIFTREAGELFF TGTGCCTGGATTTTCACCAGGGAAGCCGGGGAGCTGTTTTTT
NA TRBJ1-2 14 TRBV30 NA CAWSGNFLKYGYTF TGTGCCTGGAGTGGAAACTTCCTCAAATATGGCTACACCTTC
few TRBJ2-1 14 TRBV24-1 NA CATSDFQRGNEQFF TGTGCCACCAGTGATTTCCAGAGGGGCAATGAGCAGTTCTTC
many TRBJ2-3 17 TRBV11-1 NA CASSSHMTFQGTDTQYF TGTGCCAGCAGCTCTCACATGACTTTTCAGGGAACAGATACGCAGTATTTT
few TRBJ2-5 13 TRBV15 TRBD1 CSTTGGAGETQYF TGTTCCACTACAGGGGGAGCCGGGGAGACCCAGTACTTC
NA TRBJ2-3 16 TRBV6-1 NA CASSKCELVAADTQYF TGTGCCAGCAGTAAGTGTGAACTAGTGGCGGCAGATACGCAGTATTTT
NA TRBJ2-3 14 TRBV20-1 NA CINLGGWSADTQYF TGCATTAACCTAGGGGGGTGGAGCGCAGATACGCAGTATTTT
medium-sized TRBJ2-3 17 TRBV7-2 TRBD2 CASSSGGRELGTDTQYF TGTGCCAGCAGCTCCGGTGGGCGGGAGCTGGGGACAGATACGCAGTATTTT
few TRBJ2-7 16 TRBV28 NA CASSLDFRDGTYEQYF TGTGCCAGCAGCTTAGATTTCAGGGACGGGACGTACGAGCAGTACTTC
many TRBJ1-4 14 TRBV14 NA CASSQLGGHEKLFF TGTGCCAGCAGCCAGCTTGGGGGCCATGAAAAACTGTTTTTT
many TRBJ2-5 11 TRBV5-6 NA CASSLRETQYF TGTGCCAGCAGCTTGCGGGAGACCCAGTACTTC
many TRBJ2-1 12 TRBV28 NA CASSIPPNEQFF TGTGCCAGCAGTATTCCCCCCAATGAGCAGTTCTTC
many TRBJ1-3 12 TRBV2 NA CASRAPGNTIYF TGTGCCAGTAGGGCCCCTGGAAACACCATATATTTT
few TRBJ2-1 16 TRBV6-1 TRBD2 CASRALAGEAYNEQFF TGTGCCAGCAGAGCCCTAGCGGGAGAAGCCTACAATGAGCAGTTCTTC
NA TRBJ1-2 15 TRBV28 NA CASKRGKPSNHCYTF TGTGCCAGCAAACGGGGGAAGCCTTCTAACCATTGCTACACCTTC
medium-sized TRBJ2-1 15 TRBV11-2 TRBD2 CASSLGLAAHNEQFF TGTGCCAGCAGCTTAGGACTAGCGGCTCACAATGAGCAGTTCTTC
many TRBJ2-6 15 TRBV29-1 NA CSARVGVRGANVLTF TGCAGCGCTCGGGTCGGGGTGAGGGGGGCCAACGTCCTGACTTTC
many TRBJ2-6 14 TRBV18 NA CASAKDSGANVLTF TGTGCCAGCGCCAAGGACTCTGGGGCCAACGTCCTGACTTTC
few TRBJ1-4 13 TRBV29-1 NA CSVGGAGNEKLFF TGCAGCGTTGGGGGGGCTGGTAATGAAAAACTGTTTTTT
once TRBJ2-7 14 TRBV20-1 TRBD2 CSARAPASGYEQYF TGCAGTGCTAGAGCCCCTGCTAGCGGCTACGAGCAGTACTTC
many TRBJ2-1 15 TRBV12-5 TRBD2 CASGLGLAGYNEQFF TGTGCTAGTGGCCTCGGTCTAGCGGGATACAATGAGCAGTTCTTC
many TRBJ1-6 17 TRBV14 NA CASSSDALWPLNSPLHF TGTGCCAGCAGCTCTGATGCTCTATGGCCCCTAAATTCACCCCTCCACTTT
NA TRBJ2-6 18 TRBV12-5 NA CSSGFVIRGSAGANVLTF TGTTCTAGTGGTTTTGTAATACGGGGTTCGGCTGGGGCCAACGTCCTGACTTTC
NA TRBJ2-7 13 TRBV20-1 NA CSAGGTNDLEQYF TGCAGTGCTGGAGGGACAAATGACCTCGAGCAGTACTTC
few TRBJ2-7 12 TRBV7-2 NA CASSTREGEQYF TGTGCCAGCAGCACCCGAGAGGGGGAGCAGTACTTC
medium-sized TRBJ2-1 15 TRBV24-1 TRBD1 CATGITGTGGNEQFF TGTGCCACCGGCATTACCGGGACAGGGGGCAATGAGCAGTTCTTC
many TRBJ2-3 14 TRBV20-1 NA CSASDFEATDTQYF TGCAGTGCGTCGGACTTTGAGGCGACAGATACGCAGTATTTT
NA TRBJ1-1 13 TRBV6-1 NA CASRRKGNTEAFF TGTGCCAGCAGGAGAAAGGGGAACACCGAAGCTTTCTTT
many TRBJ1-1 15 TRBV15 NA CATSRERGINTEAFF TGTGCCACCAGCAGAGAACGGGGAATCAACACTGAAGCTTTCTTT
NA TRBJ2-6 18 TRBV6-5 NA CASSSPTASASGANVLTF TGTGCCAGCAGTTCACCGACAGCATCCGCCTCTGGGGCCAACGTCCTGACTTTC
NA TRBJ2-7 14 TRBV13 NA CASSPLGYAYEQYF TGTGCCAGCAGCCCCCTGGGGTATGCCTACGAGCAGTACTTC
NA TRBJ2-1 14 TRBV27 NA CASSLFDSTNEQFF TGTGCCAGCAGTTTATTTGACTCAACCAATGAGCAGTTCTTC
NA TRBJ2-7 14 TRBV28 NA CAIYSPADSYEQYF TGTGCCATCTACTCCCCGGCAGACTCCTACGAGCAGTACTTC
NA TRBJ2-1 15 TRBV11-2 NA CASSPLAGPYNEQFF TGTGCCAGCAGCCCGCTGGCGGGACCCTACAATGAGCAGTTCTTC
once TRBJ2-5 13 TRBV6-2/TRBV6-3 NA CASSFYRRDTQYF TGTGCCAGCAGTTTTTACCGACGAGATACCCAGTACTTC
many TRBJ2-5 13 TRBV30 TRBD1 CAWSVGTVGTQYF TGTGCCTGGAGTGTCGGGACAGTAGGGACCCAGTACTTC
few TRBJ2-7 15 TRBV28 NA CASSLLETYLGGQYF TGTGCCAGCAGTTTATTGGAAACCTACTTGGGGGGGCAGTACTTC
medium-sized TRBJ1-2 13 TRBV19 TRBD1 CASNDRGPGGYTF TGTGCCAGTAATGACAGGGGGCCAGGCGGCTACACCTTC
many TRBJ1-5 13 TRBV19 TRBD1 CASRTGMNQPQHF TGTGCCAGCCGGACAGGGATGAATCAGCCCCAGCATTTT
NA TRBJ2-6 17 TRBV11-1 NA CASSLVGPLSGANVLTF TGTGCCAGCAGCTTAGTAGGGCCCCTCTCTGGGGCCAACGTCCTGACTTTC
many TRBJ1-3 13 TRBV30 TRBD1 CACDRVAGNTIYF TGTGCCTGTGACAGGGTGGCTGGAAACACCATATATTTT
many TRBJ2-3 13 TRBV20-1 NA CSAKGGSTDTQYF TGCAGTGCCAAAGGGGGGAGCACAGATACGCAGTATTTT
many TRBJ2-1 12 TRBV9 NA CASSVEDSEQFF TGTGCCAGCAGCGTAGAAGACAGTGAGCAGTTCTTC
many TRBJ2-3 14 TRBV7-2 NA CASSPWGLTDTQYF TGTGCCAGCAGCCCCTGGGGCCTCACAGATACGCAGTATTTT
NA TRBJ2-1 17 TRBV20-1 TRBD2 CSARELVTSVTRNEQFF TGCAGTGCTAGAGAGCTTGTGACTAGCGTCACTCGCAATGAGCAGTTCTTC
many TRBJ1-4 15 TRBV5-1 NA CASSSQQGGNEKLFF TGCGCCAGCAGCTCGCAACAGGGAGGGAATGAAAAACTGTTTTTT
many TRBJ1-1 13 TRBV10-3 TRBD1 CAISEDRGTEAFF TGTGCCATCAGCGAAGACAGGGGCACTGAAGCTTTCTTT
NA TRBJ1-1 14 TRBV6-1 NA CASLREGLNTEAFF TGTGCCAGCCTCCGGGAAGGGTTGAACACTGAAGCCTTCTTT
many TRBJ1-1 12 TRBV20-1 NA CSASARATEAFF TGCAGTGCTAGTGCCAGGGCCACTGAAGCTTTCTTT
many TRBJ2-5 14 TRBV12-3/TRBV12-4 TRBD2 CASSLGGGSETQYF TGTGCCAGCAGTTTGGGGGGGGGGAGTGAAACCCAGTACTTC
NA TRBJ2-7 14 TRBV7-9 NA CASSLVTGTYEHYF TGTGCCAGCAGCTTAGTCACTGGGACCTACGAGCATTACTTC